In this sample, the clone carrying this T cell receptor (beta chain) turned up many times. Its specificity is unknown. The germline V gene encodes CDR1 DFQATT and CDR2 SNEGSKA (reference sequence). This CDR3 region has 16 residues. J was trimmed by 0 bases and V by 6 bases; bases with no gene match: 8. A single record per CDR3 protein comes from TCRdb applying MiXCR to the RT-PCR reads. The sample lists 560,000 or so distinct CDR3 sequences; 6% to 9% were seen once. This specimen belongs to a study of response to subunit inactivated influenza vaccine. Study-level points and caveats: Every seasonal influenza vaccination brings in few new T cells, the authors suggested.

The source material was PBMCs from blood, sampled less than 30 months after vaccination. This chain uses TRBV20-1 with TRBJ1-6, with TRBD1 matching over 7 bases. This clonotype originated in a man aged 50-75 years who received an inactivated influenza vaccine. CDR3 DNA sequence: TGCAGTGCCCTAGGGGGCAGCTACTCCTATAATTCACCCCTCCACTTT. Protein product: CSALGGSYSYNSPLHF.